Each of the 28 T cell receptor beta chains below was sequenced from the same sample in a study of beta chain features in type 1 diabetes. Sequencing targeted expressed TCRB transcripts, as all isolated RNA had been reverse transcribed. The data were produced by immunoSEQ multiplex PCR, yet TCRdb's version contains in-frame clones alone and is incomplete. The table records about 270,000 clones, over 12% of them present only once. Sequenced: naive CD4+ T cells from blood. These receptors were obtained from a woman aged 40 to 49 in good health.

The gene calls are TRBV29-1 and TRBJ1-1, with 8 bases lining up with TRBD1. CDR1 and CDR2 (germline): SQVTM, ANQGSEA. The CDR3 loop spans 12 amino acids. V lost 7 bases, J lost 6 bases, and 7 bases stayed unmatched. The CDR3 region is CSGDRGPAEAFF. The CDR3 DNA sequence: TGCAGCGGTGACAGGGGTCCCGCTGAAGCTTTCTTT.

The chain joins TRBV6-4 to TRBJ1-1; D not certain. The CDR3 extends over 14 amino acids. With 0 bases removed from V and 7 bases from J, the gap between germline ends came to 12 bases. The germline gives CDR1 MRHNA, CDR2 SNTAGT. CDR3 residues: CASSDSGRSHEAFF. The DNA of the CDR3 is TGTGCCAGCAGTGACTCGGGCCGCTCACATGAAGCTTTCTTT.

V and J are TRBV29-1 and TRBJ2-7; TRBD1 is a possible D gene (5 bases). V was pared by 4 bases and J by 2 bases, with 9 bases between. The CDR3 length is 12 residues. Germline values: CDR1 SQVTM, CDR2 ANQGSEA. CDR3 loop: CSVGGSPYEQYF. Here the CDR3 DNA reads TGCAGCGTTGGGGGCAGTCCCTACGAGCAGTACTTC.

In its sample, this clone was seen a few times. The genes are TRBV5-1 and TRBJ1-6, with unresolved D. Germline CDR1 and CDR2: SGHRS and YFSETQ. The CDR3 is 13 residues long. The ends were cut back, 5 bases at V and 9 bases at J, with 12 bases in the middle. CDR3 residues: CASSSHGSSPLHF. CDR3 nucleotides: TGCGCCAGCAGTTCTCATGGGAGTTCACCCCTCCACTTT.

The J gene is TRBJ1-2, the V gene TRBV6-1; D remains ambiguous. Between the trimmed V and J ends, which lost 2 bases and 4 bases, there was a span of 11 bases. The germline V gene has CDR1 MNHNS and CDR2 SASEGT. The CDR3 spans 14 residues. CDR3 nucleotides: TGTGCCAGCAGTGAAAGGAGTTCTGGCTATGGCTACACCTTC. Translation gives CASSERSSGYGYTF.

This clone was detected a few times. The V and J genes are TRBV27 and TRBJ1-2; TRBD1 matches 9 bases. The length of the CDR3 is 12 residues. In germline, CDR1 is MNHEY, CDR2 SMNVEV (reference sequence). V lost 5 bases and J lost 7; bases outside the gene matches: 2. The CDR3 sequence is CASSPQGAGYTF. In DNA, the CDR3 is TGTGCCAGCAGTCCACAGGGGGCTGGCTACACCTTC.

The chain recombines TRBV5-1 with TRBJ1-5; D not certain. V shed 0 bases and J shed 4 bases, with 8 bases lying between them. Germline CDR1 is SGHRS and CDR2 is YFSETQ. CDR3 length: 14 amino acids. CDR3 in amino acids: CASSLAGWNQPQHF. The CDR3 DNA is TGCGCCAGCAGCTTGGCGGGGTGGAATCAGCCCCAGCATTTT.

V usage is TRBV4-3 and J usage is TRBJ2-7, with 9 bases that match TRBD2. Germline values: CDR1 LGHNA, CDR2 YSLEER. V lost 5 bases and J lost 2; bases outside the gene matches: 10. The CDR3 is 16 amino acids. The CDR3 sequence is CASSLGASGVTYEQYF. CDR3 DNA sequence: TGCGCCAGCAGCTTAGGTGCTAGCGGGGTGACCTACGAGCAGTACTTC.

This chain connects TRBV7-2 to TRBJ2-3; weak D call: TRBD1 (7 bases). This CDR3 contains 17 residues. Germline V gene sequence: CDR1 SGHTA, CDR2 FQGNSA. V was pared by 0 bases and J by 5 bases, with 18 bases between. The CDR3 is CASSLAAGGSAIDTQYF. The CDR3 DNA reads as TGTGCCAGCAGCTTAGCGGCAGGGGGGAGTGCAATAGATACGCAGTATTTT.

This clone has just a few counts. The chain links TRBV7-2 to TRBJ2-1; 7 bases are a match to TRBD1. Germline lookup yields CDR1 SGHTA and CDR2 FQGNSA. V was clipped by 7 bases and J by 6 bases; unmatched bases: 12. This CDR3 is 15 amino acids long. CDR3 loop: CASTHSLTGVNEQFF. The CDR3 DNA reads TGTGCCAGCACCCATTCCCTCACAGGGGTCAATGAGCAGTTCTTC.

This clone has just a few counts. The J gene is TRBJ2-2, the V gene TRBV11-2, with 8 nucleotides matching TRBD1. The CDR3 consists of 18 residues. Trimming took 2 bases from V and 5 from J; bases not matched to a gene: 13. The germline CDR1 and CDR2 sequences are SGHAT and FQNNGV. Here the CDR3 reads CASSLFPRGRRGTGELFF. In nucleotides, the CDR3 is TGTGCCAGCAGCTTATTTCCCAGGGGGCGCAGAGGAACCGGGGAGCTGTTTTTT. The whole variable domain, filled in from reference TRBV11-2 and TRBJ2-2, reads EAGVAQSPRYKIIEKRQSVAFWCNPISGHATLYWYQQILGQGPKLLIQFQNNGVVDDSQLPKDRFSAERLKGVDSTLKIQPAKLEDSAVYLCASSLFPRGRRGTGELFFGEGSRLTVL.

This rearrangement joins TRBV5-1 to TRBJ2-7; the match to TRBD1 covers 8 bases. From germline, CDR1 is SGHRS and CDR2 YFSETQ. With V trimmed by 1 base and J by 3 bases, 3 bases remained unmatched. This CDR3 spans 14 amino acids. The CDR3 reads CASSLSTGGYEQYF. CDR3 bases: TGCGCCAGCAGCTTGTCTACAGGGGGCTACGAGCAGTACTTC.

There are a few counts of this clone. V gene TRBV11-1 combines with J gene TRBJ1-1; D unclear. V lost 6 bases, J lost 3 bases, and 8 bases lay in between. This CDR3 has 12 residues. Germline-derived CDR1 and CDR2 are SGHAT and FQDESV (reference sequence). The CDR3 loop is CASRRHDTEAFF. The CDR3 region has the DNA TGTGCCAGCAGGCGACATGACACTGAAGCTTTCTTT. Supplemented by reference TRBV11-1 and TRBJ1-1, the full variable domain reads EAEVAQSPRYKITEKSQAVAFWCDPISGHATLYWYRQILGQGPELLVQFQDESVVDDSQLPKDRFSAERLKGVDSTLKIQPAELGDSAMYLCASRRHDTEAFFGQGTRLTVV.

This clone appeared a few times. The rearrangement joins TRBV7-9 to TRBJ1-1; TRBD1 might be the D (5 bases). CDR1 and CDR2 from the germline V gene are SEHNR and FQNEAQ (reference sequence). CDR3 length: 11 amino acids. V was shortened by 6 bases and J by 4 bases, with 6 bases between the two germline ends. The CDR3 loop is CASSRGTEAFF. The CDR3, as DNA: TGTGCCAGCAGTAGGGGCACTGAAGCTTTCTTT.

This clone was counted a few times. The chain has TRBV5-4 and TRBJ2-5; a possible D gene is TRBD1 (7 bases). CDR3 size: 12 residues. The germline gives CDR1 SGHNT, CDR2 YYREEE (reference sequence). V was shortened by 5 bases and J by 5 bases, with 10 bases between the two germline ends. The CDR3 reads CASRQGRETQYF. DNA for the CDR3: TGTGCCAGCAGACAGGGGAGGGAGACCCAGTACTTC. The whole variable domain, remainder taken from reference TRBV5-4 and TRBJ2-5, is ETGVTQSPTHLIKTRGQQVTLRCSSQSGHNTVSWYQQALGQGPQFIFQYYREEENGRGNFPPRFSGLQFPNYSSELNVNALELDDSALYLCASRQGRETQYFGPGTRLLVL.

This clone has a handful of counts. This chain joins TRBV7-8 and TRBJ1-1; 9 bases line up with TRBD1. In germline, CDR1 is SGHVS, CDR2 FQNEAQ. V shed 1 base, J shed 7 bases, and the junction held 10 bases outside the gene matches. This CDR3 is 16 amino acids long. CDR3 coding DNA: TGTGCCAGCAGCTTAGATCGGACAGGGGTTTTCGGTGAAGCTTTCTTT. Protein: CASSLDRTGVFGEAFF.

This clone was recorded at least ten times. The genes are TRBV7-2 and TRBJ2-2, with TRBD1 as a possible D gene (6 bases). Trimming pared 5 bases from V and 7 bases from J, leaving 14 bases between. Germline lookup yields CDR1 SGHTA and CDR2 FQGNSA. The CDR3 is made up of 14 amino acids. The CDR3 DNA sequence: TGTGCCAGCAGCGGTCACAGGGTGCTCGGGGAGCTGTTTTTT. Residues: CASSGHRVLGELFF.

The chain couples TRBV19 to TRBJ1-2; TRBD1 is a possible D gene (6 bases). V gave up 6 bases and J gave up 8 bases, with 13 bases separating them. Germline V CDR1 and CDR2: LNHDA, SQIVND (reference sequence). This CDR3 comprises 12 residues. Here the CDR3 reads CASRSGDGGYTF. The CDR3 region has the DNA TGTGCCAGTAGGTCAGGGGACGGGGGCTACACCTTC.

The V call is TRBV9, the J call TRBJ2-2, with D possibly TRBD2 on 6 matching bases. The germline V gene encodes CDR1 SGDLS and CDR2 YYNGEE. This CDR3 has 14 residues. The V end lost 2 bases, the J end lost 6 bases, and 11 bases lay between the germline ends. The CDR3 spells CASSVPAGPGELFF. The CDR3 DNA sequence: TGTGCCAGCAGCGTCCCCGCGGGGCCCGGGGAGCTGTTTTTT.

In its sample, this clone was seen a few times. The genes are TRBV15 and TRBJ1-5, with TRBD1 as a possible D gene (6 bases). Germline V gene sequence: CDR1 LNHNV, CDR2 YYDKDF (reference sequence). Trimming took 8 bases from V and 3 from J, leaving 11 bases between them. The CDR3 spans 13 residues. This chain's CDR3 is CATPWDTNQPQHF. The CDR3 bases are TGTGCCACCCCATGGGACACCAATCAGCCCCAGCATTTT. Filled out from reference TRBV15 and TRBJ1-5, the complete variable domain reads DAMVIQNPRYQVTQFGKPVTLSCSQTLNHNVMYWYQQKSSQAPKLLFHYYDKDFNNEADTPDNFQSRRPNTSFCFLDIRSPGLGDTAMYLCATPWDTNQPQHFGDGTRLSIL.

Points on this clone: Other DNA sequences in the same sample also yield this CDR3. The chain recombines TRBV18 with TRBJ1-5; the match to TRBD1 covers 11 bases. This CDR3 has 14 residues. The V and J ends lost 3 bases and 7 bases, in that order; junction bases with no gene match: 2. CDR1 is KGHSH, CDR2 LQKENI, per germline. Written as DNA, the CDR3 is TGTGCCAGCTCACCGGACAGGGGGCACCAGCCCCAGCATTTT. It yields the protein CASSPDRGHQPQHF.

The chain employs TRBV18 and TRBJ1-4; maybe TRBD1 (6 bases). The V gene's germline CDR1 is KGHSH and CDR2 LQKENI. CDR3 length equals 18 residues. V dropped 3 bases and J dropped 0 bases, with 17 bases sitting between them. CDR3 in amino acids: CASSPLGGGRSTNEKLFF. The CDR3 DNA reads TGTGCCAGCTCACCCCTCGGCGGGGGGCGCTCAACTAATGAAAAACTGTTTTTT.

V usage is TRBV5-1 and J usage is TRBJ2-2; D might be TRBD2 (5 bases). Germline V lookup: CDR1 SGHRS, CDR2 YFSETQ. This CDR3 is 13 amino acids long. Trimming stripped 4 bases from V and 2 bases from J, with 6 bases between. The CDR3 protein is CASSRDNTGELFF. Written as DNA, the CDR3 is TGCGCCAGCAGCCGGGATAACACCGGGGAGCTGTTTTTT.

The chain uses TRBV18 and TRBJ2-7, with 9 nucleotides matching TRBD2. The CDR3 length is 14 residues. Trimming cost V 6 bases and J 4 bases; bases outside gene matches: 7. Looked up from germline, CDR1 is KGHSH and CDR2 is LQKENI. CDR3 DNA sequence: TGTGCCAGCTCTCCCGTGCTAGCGGGGTACGAGCAGTACTTC. Translation gives CASSPVLAGYEQYF.

This clone showed up just a few times. The chain recombines TRBV5-4 with TRBJ2-1, with D tentatively TRBD1 (7 bases). Germline V gives CDR1 SGHNT, CDR2 YYREEE (reference sequence). The CDR3 has 16 amino acids. V lost 4 bases to trimming and J lost 3 bases, with 17 bases between them. The DNA for the CDR3 is TGTGCCAGCAGCCCCGCCACAGGGGAGGACTACAATGAGCAGTTCTTC. Translation gives CASSPATGEDYNEQFF. The full variable domain, completed using reference TRBV5-4 and TRBJ2-1, is ETGVTQSPTHLIKTRGQQVTLRCSSQSGHNTVSWYQQALGQGPQFIFQYYREEENGRGNFPPRFSGLQFPNYSSELNVNALELDDSALYLCASSPATGEDYNEQFFGPGTRLTVL.

This clone has a handful of counts. CDR3 amino acids: CASSSRATGLYNEQFF. As DNA, the CDR3 is TGTGCCAGCAGCTCCCGGGCAACGGGACTCTACAATGAGCAGTTCTTC. This chain links TRBV5-4 with TRBJ2-1; a weak D match, TRBD2 (6 bases). V was clipped by 3 bases and J by 3 bases, with 16 bases between them. Per germline, CDR1 SGHNT and CDR2 YYREEE (reference sequence). This CDR3 contains 16 residues. Complete variable domain (other parts from reference TRBV5-4 and TRBJ2-1): ETGVTQSPTHLIKTRGQQVTLRCSSQSGHNTVSWYQQALGQGPQFIFQYYREEENGRGNFPPRFSGLQFPNYSSELNVNALELDDSALYLCASSSRATGLYNEQFFGPGTRLTVL.

This clone was detected only a few times. This sequence joins TRBV10-3 and TRBJ1-1; a possible D gene is TRBD1 (5 bases). V shed 10 bases and J shed 2 bases, with 14 bases lying between them. Germline lookup yields CDR1 ENHRY and CDR2 SYGVKD. The CDR3 sequence is 13 residues long. The CDR3 spells CATDGGSNTEAFF. The CDR3 bases are TGTGCCACCGATGGGGGGTCTAACACTGAAGCTTTCTTT.

V usage is TRBV2 and J usage is TRBJ1-1; D may be TRBD1 (5 bases). CDR1 is SNHLY and CDR2 is FYNNEI in the germline V gene. There are 13 residues in the CDR3. Trimming took 4 bases from V and 5 from J, leaving 11 bases between them. CDR3 DNA sequence: TGTGCCAGCAGTGCCCCCAGGGAAACTGAAGCTTTCTTT. Translating it yields CASSAPRETEAFF.